This T cell receptor beta chain was documented in a study of T cells in localized non-small cell lung cancer (dated by TCRdb to the early 2020s). Broadly, across the study: Comparing tumors with uninvolved tumor-adjacent lungs, the study looked at the T cell repertoires of 200 to 250 patients with early-stage NSCLC. The cohort comprised a few hundred treatment-naïve NSCLC patients with resected, localized lung tumors. The mean age of the NSCLC patients was under 70 years, with approximately 130 men and nearly 110 women.

For CDR1 and CDR2, the germline V gene lists SQVTM and ANQGSEA. The germline V end is reduced by 7 bases and the J end by 4 bases; junction bases left unmatched: 9. From the cysteine through the phenylalanine, the CDR3 covers 14 amino acids. Only the CDR3 portion is preserved as DNA: 42 bases, with reading frame beginning at the first base. The immunoSEQ Assay was used to sequence TCR beta CDR3 regions from DNA. Per the authors' processing: To compute T cell density, TCR beta template counts were normalized to usable DNA, which was estimated by amplifying housekeeping genes. The preseqR package was used to estimate richness by extrapolating to 400,000 templates for PBMC samples and to 120,000 templates for tissue samples. Clonality was calculated as one minus Pielou's evenness. Tissue-enriched TCRs were identified through differential abundance testing performed on productive amino-acid clonotypes, with a minimum total count of 5 and an alpha of 0.1. The Jaccard Index and the Morisita Overlap Index were used to quantify repertoire overlap between compartments. GLIPH clustered TCR beta CDR3s with public tetramer-defined viral CDR3s; viral motifs required at least three viral sequences plus V-gene enrichment. Held by TCRdb, this immuneACCESS table contains in-frame sequences only and omits some clones. Under half of the omission traces to an unresolved V gene where checked; the cause of the rest is unknown. V and J calls and clone size are those listed in that table; D and trimming were worked out from the DNA. The sample table holds 30,000 to 50,000 clones, of which around 79% were seen once. The ten largest account for 30% to 35% of the sample.

Results the study describes overall, beyond this receptor: Because multi-region tumor sequencing was not performed, intratumor heterogeneity could not be ruled out. Higher blood T cell density associated with longer overall survival, while higher adjacent-lung clonality associated with shorter survival. Uninvolved tumor-adjacent lung showed the highest T cell clonality, higher than tumor, which suggests more focused antigenic responses in the uninvolved tumor-adjacent lung. A median of around 50 of the top 100 tumor clones were detected in paired uninvolved adjacent lung, and some 29 of these tumor clones were also found among the top 100 clones of the paired uninvolved adjacent lung. Since the design was exploratory, TCR variables were selected using unadjusted p-values with no false-discovery rate correction.

This clone appeared a single time. The specificity of this receptor is unknown. Base-call qualities are not available, and no considerably larger clone is one nucleotide away. At diagnosis, tumor, uninvolved tumor-adjacent lung and peripheral blood were collected and then preserved as a mix of FFPE and fresh-frozen material. For TCR repertoire profiling, blood samples were analyzed in the form of peripheral blood mononuclear cells. The sequence came from a woman aged 35 to 70 with stage II squamous cell lung carcinoma. The chain was built from TRBV29-1 and TRBJ1-4; 7 bases in between match TRBD1. The starting material was PBMCs, obtained before any cancer treatment. The nucleotide sequence is TGCAGCGCTGCGCCGGGACAGTTTAATGAAAAACTGTTTTTT. Its amino acids are CSAAPGQFNEKLFF.